This TCR beta chain was recorded in a study of control samples from healthy donors and cancer patients. The CDR3 is 15 residues long. The ends lost 6 bases at V and 2 bases at J; junction bases unmatched: 4. Looked up from germline, CDR1 is LGHDT and CDR2 is YNNKEL (reference sequence). The repertoire was sequenced with immunoSEQ multiplex PCR; TCRdb's copy has only in-frame clones and lacks some. The data show 150,000 or so clones, approximately 94% seen once. The rearrangement links TRBV3-1 (or the pseudogene TRBV3-2) to TRBJ2-1, with TRBD1 identical over 10 bases. Material: blood. This clonotype was obtained from a man in his late teens or twenties in good health. The CDR3 sequence: CASSTGTGAYNEQFF. For the CDR3, the DNA is TGTGCCAGCAGTACCGGGACAGGGGCCTACAATGAGCAGTTCTTC.